Here is one T cell receptor beta chain with its context. RNA was isolated and reverse transcribed to cDNA, the sequencing template. The method was immunoSEQ multiplex PCR; TCRdb's version includes in-frame clones alone and lacks a portion of them. The data contain hundreds of thousands of clones, roughly 69% of them singletons. CDR3 length: 15 amino acids. Germline CDR1 KGHSH, CDR2 LQKENI. Trimming removed 0 bases from V and 1 base from J; junction bases left unmatched: 3. This entry comes from a study of CD8+ T cells in alopecia areata. The chain links TRBV18 to TRBJ2-7; 7 bases match TRBD1. This clonotype was sampled from a human donor with alopecia areata. This specimen consisted of CD4+ T cells sorted from blood, obtained at week 0. Here the CDR3 reads CASSPPGQLSYEQYF. CDR3 DNA sequence: TGTGCCAGCTCACCACCGGGACAGCTTTCCTACGAGCAGTACTTC.